This T cell receptor beta chain was sequenced in a study of cytomegalovirus exposure and HLA in healthy donors. Germline V gives CDR1 MNHEY, CDR2 SMNVEV (reference sequence). This CDR3 is 13 amino acids long. V dropped 5 bases and J dropped 7 bases, with 14 bases sitting between them. Sequencing was performed with immunoSEQ multiplex PCR; in TCRdb, only in-frame clones are kept and a portion is missing. The sample carries roughly 60,000 clones, about 96% recorded once. Sequencing input: PBMCs. This receptor was taken from a woman under 30 in good health and CMV-seronegative. The V call is TRBV27, the J call TRBJ1-2, with no clear D. CDR3: CASSGRRVGGYTF. The CDR3 coding sequence is TGTGCCAGCAGTGGTAGGAGGGTTGGTGGCTACACCTTC.